This TCR beta chain was sequenced for a study of T cell responses to AZD1222 COVID-19 vaccine. Study-level results: Spike regions recognized by vaccine-associated CD4 TCRs spanned the protein, led by 160-218 and 743-854.

This CDR3 contains 12 residues. Germline assignment: CDR1 LNHDA and CDR2 SQIVND (reference sequence). The germline V and J ends were trimmed by 6 bases and 5 bases, with 10 bases remaining between them. The method was immunoSEQ multiplex PCR; TCRdb's version includes in-frame clones alone and lacks a portion of them. The profile covers over 100,000 clones, with approximately 91% appearing a single time and 6.3% taken by the ten largest. On this clone: The target antigen is unknown.

The V call is TRBV19, the J call TRBJ2-5, with TRBD2 as a possible D gene (6 bases). Sequenced material: peripheral blood, taken on day 0 of AZD1222 vaccination. This TCR was recovered from an adult in good health. The DNA for the CDR3 is TGTGCCAGTAGGGATGGAGGGGAGACCCAGTACTTC. This gives the protein CASRDGGETQYF.